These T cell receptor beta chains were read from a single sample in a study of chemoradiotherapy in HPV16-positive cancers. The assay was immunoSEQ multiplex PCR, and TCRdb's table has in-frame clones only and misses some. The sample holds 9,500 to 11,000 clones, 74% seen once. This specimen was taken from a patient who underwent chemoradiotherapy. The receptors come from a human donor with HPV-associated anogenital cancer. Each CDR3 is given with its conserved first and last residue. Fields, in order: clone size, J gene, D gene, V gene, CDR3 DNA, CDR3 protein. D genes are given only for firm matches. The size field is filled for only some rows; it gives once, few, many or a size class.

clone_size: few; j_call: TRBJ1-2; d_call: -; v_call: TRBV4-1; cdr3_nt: TGCGCCAGCAGCCAAGCCGGTGCCGTTCGCTACACCTTC; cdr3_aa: CASSQAGAVRYTF
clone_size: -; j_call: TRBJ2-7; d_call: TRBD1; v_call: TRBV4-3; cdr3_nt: TGCGCCAGCAGCCAAGAGGTTACAGGGGGGCGAACGCGCGAGCAGTACTTC; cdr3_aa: CASSQEVTGGRTREQYF
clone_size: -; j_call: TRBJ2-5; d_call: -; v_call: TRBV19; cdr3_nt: TGTGCCAGTAGTATAGGGAGGGAAAGAGTCCAAGAGACCCAGTACTTC; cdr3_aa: CASSIGRERVQETQYF
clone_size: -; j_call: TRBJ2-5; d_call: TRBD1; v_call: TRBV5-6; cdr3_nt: TGTGCCAGCAGCTTGGGGACAGGGAGAGAGACCCAGTACTTC; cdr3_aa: CASSLGTGRETQYF
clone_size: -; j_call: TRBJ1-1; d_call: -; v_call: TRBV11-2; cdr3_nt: TGTGCCAGCAGCTCCGGTTTAGGGCCCAACACTGAAGCTTTCTTT; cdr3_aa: CASSSGLGPNTEAFF
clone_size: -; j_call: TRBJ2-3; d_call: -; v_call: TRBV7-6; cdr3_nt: TGTGCCAGCAGCAGCCAATTGGGGACGCAGTATTTT; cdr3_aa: CASSSQLGTQYF
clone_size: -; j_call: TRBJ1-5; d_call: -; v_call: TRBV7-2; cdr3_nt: TGTGCCAGCAGCTTAAGAAGTAGCAATCAGCCCCAGCATTTT; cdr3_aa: CASSLRSSNQPQHF
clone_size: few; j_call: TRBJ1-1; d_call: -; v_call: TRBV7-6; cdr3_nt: TGTGCCAGCAGCTTAGCGCAGGGCATGAACACTGAAGCTTTCTTT; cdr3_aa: CASSLAQGMNTEAFF
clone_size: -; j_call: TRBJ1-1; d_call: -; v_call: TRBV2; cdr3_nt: TGTGCCAGCTCTCTGGGGCGGTTGAACACTGAAGCTTTCTTT; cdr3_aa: CASSLGRLNTEAFF
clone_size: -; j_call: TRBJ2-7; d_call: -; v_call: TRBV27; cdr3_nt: TGTGCCAGCAGTTCCCTTGGTGCGACAGGATTATCCTACGAGCAGTACTTC; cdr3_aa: CASSSLGATGLSYEQYF
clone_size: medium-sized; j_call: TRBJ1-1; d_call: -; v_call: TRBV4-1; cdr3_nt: TGCGCCAGCAGCCGGGGTGAGAACACTGAAGCTTTCTTT; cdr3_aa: CASSRGENTEAFF
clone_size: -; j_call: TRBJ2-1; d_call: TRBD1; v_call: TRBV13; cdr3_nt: TGTGCCAGCAGCGGAGGTACAGGGGGAGATCTTGGCTACAATGAGCAGTTCTTC; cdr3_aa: CASSGGTGGDLGYNEQFF
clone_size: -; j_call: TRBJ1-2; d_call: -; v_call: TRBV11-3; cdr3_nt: TGTGCCAGCAGCTTAGCAGGGGCCGGCTACACCTTC; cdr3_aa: CASSLAGAGYTF
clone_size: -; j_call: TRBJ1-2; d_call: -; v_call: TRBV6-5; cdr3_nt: TGTGCCACGCACAGGTCTTCTAACTATGGCTACACCTTC; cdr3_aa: CATHRSSNYGYTF
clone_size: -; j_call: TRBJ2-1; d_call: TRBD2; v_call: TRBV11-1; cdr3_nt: TGTGCCAGCAGCTTAAGGACTAGCGGGGCCGCCTACAATGAGCAGTTCTTC; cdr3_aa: CASSLRTSGAAYNEQFF
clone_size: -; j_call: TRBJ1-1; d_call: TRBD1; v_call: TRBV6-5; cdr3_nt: TGTGCCAGCATCCGCGGGACAGGGGTCACTGAAGCTTTCTTT; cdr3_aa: CASIRGTGVTEAFF
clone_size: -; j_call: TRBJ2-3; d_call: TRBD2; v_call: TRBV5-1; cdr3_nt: TGCGCCAGCAGCCCCCAGCGGGGTCCAGATACGCAGTATTTT; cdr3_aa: CASSPQRGPDTQYF
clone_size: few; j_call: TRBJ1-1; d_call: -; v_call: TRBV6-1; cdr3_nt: TGTGCCAGCAGTCTCAAAGGGAACACTGAAGCTTTCTTT; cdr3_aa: CASSLKGNTEAFF
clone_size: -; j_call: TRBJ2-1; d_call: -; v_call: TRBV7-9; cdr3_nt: TGTGCCAGCAGCTTAGAGGGCGGCCGGGCCTACAATGAGCAGTTCTTC; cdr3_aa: CASSLEGGRAYNEQFF
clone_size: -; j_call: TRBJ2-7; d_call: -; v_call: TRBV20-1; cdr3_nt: TGCAGTGCTCCGTTTACCTACGAGCAGTACTTC; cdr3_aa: CSAPFTYEQYF
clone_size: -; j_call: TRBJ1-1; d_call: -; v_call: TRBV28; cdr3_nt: TGTGCCACCCGAAGCGGATTGACTGAAGCTTTCTTT; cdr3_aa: CATRSGLTEAFF
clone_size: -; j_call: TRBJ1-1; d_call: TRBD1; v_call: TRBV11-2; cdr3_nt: TGTGCCAGCAGCTTAACAGGGGTATTGGTGGACACTGAAGCTTTCTTT; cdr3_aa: CASSLTGVLVDTEAFF
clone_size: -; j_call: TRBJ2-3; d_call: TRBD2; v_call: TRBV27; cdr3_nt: TGTGCCAGCAGACGTGTAGCGGGGGCGACGGATACGCAGTATTTT; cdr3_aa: CASRRVAGATDTQYF
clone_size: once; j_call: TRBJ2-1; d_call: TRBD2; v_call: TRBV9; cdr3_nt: TGTGCCAGCAGACCCGGGGGAGCGGGGGGATACCATGAGCAGTTCTTC; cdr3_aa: CASRPGGAGGYHEQFF